Below, 15 T cell receptor beta chains from the same sample are listed, as sequenced in a study of Ad26.COV2.S vaccination and SARS-CoV-2 variants. Sequencing was performed with immunoSEQ multiplex PCR; in TCRdb, only in-frame clones are kept and a portion is missing. The sample lists fewer than 300,000 clones; over 75% were seen once. Treatment denoted: around 19 received Ad26.COV2.S at low or high dose, single or two shots; roughly five received placebo; per-sample allocation not given. The samples were gathered on day 63 after the first injection of vaccine or placebo. The material was peripheral blood, obtained in a trial of Ad26.COV2.S vaccine versus placebo. These TCRs come from a person between 18 and 59 years old who received the Ad26.COV2.S COVID-19 vaccine or a placebo.

The chain recombines TRBV9 with TRBJ1-2; D not resolved. Germline lookup yields CDR1 SGDLS and CDR2 YYNGEE. This CDR3 comprises 13 residues. Trimming cost V 2 bases and J 3 bases, with 8 bases left between them. The CDR3 region is CASSVTPDYGYTF. The CDR3 DNA is TGTGCCAGCAGCGTTACGCCCGACTATGGCTACACCTTC.

V and J are TRBV2 and TRBJ2-7; 9 nucleotides line up with TRBD2. The germline V gene has CDR1 SNHLY and CDR2 FYNNEI. The V segment lost 6 bases and the J segment 1 base; nucleotides outside the gene matches: 4. The CDR3 length is 14 residues. The CDR3 sequence is CASRRLAASYEQYF. CDR3 DNA sequence: TGTGCCAGCAGACGACTAGCGGCGTCCTACGAGCAGTACTTC.

The CDR3 DNA is TGTGCCAGCAGTTTTACAGGGTCGCATAACTATGGCTACACCTTC. Translation gives CASSFTGSHNYGYTF. The chain employs TRBV7-9 and TRBJ1-2, with D maybe TRBD1 (6 bases). Trimming removed 6 bases at V and 1 base at J, with 15 bases between. The CDR3 loop spans 15 amino acids. Germline lookup yields CDR1 SEHNR and CDR2 FQNEAQ (reference sequence).

The chain employs TRBV2 and TRBJ1-1, with a possible D match to TRBD1 (6 bases). V was shortened by 7 bases and J by 8 bases, with 14 bases between the two germline ends. The CDR3 is 12 amino acids. Germline loops: CDR1 SNHLY, CDR2 FYNNEI. The chain's CDR3 is CASTLGAGEAFF. The CDR3 nucleotides read TGTGCCAGCACCCTGGGGGCGGGAGAAGCTTTCTTT.

This chain joins TRBV5-5 and TRBJ2-7; no definite D call. The V gene's germline CDR1 is SGHKS and CDR2 YYEKEE (reference sequence). The CDR3 loop spans 13 amino acids. The V end lost 1 base, the J end lost 3 bases, and 8 bases lay between the germline ends. The CDR3 is CASSLPPIYEQYF. The CDR3 bases are TGTGCCAGCAGCTTGCCACCTATCTACGAGCAGTACTTC.

The rearrangement uses TRBV19 and TRBJ1-4; 8 bases are a match to TRBD1. The trim removed 5 bases at V and 3 bases at J, leaving 5 bases unmatched. The CDR3 runs 15 residues. CDR1 is LNHDA and CDR2 is SQIVND in the germline V gene (reference sequence). DNA for the CDR3: TGTGCCAGTAGTCCCATGGGACAGGCTAATGAAAAACTGTTTTTT. It codes for CASSPMGQANEKLFF.

The chain combines TRBV10-2 with TRBJ2-2, with 10 bases identical to TRBD2. V lost 2 bases to trimming and J lost 6 bases; unmatched junction nucleotides: 9. The CDR3 consists of 17 residues. CDR1 is WSHSY, CDR2 SAAADI, per germline. In DNA form, the CDR3 reads TGCGCCAGCAGTGAGACTAGCGGGATCAAATGGGCCGGGGAGCTGTTTTTT. Its translation: CASSETSGIKWAGELFF.

As regards this clone: Distinct nucleotide sequences in the sample also encode this CDR3. This sequence joins TRBV2 and TRBJ2-3; D is uncertain. The CDR3 runs 13 residues. Germline values: CDR1 SNHLY, CDR2 FYNNEI. V lost 1 base and J lost 2, with 4 bases in between. Here the CDR3 reads CASSEGNTDTQYF. The CDR3 DNA is TGTGCCAGCAGTGAAGGGAACACAGATACGCAGTATTTT.

This clone was picked up a small number of times. In DNA, the CDR3 is TGTGCCATCAGGCCGGATGGATATGCAGCTTTCTTT. Translating gives CAIRPDGYAAFF. The rearrangement uses TRBV10-3 and TRBJ1-1; D gene unclear. The CDR3 has 12 residues. The germline V gene encodes CDR1 ENHRY and CDR2 SYGVKD. Trimming cost V 6 bases and J 10 bases, with 15 bases left between them.

In this sample, this clone turned up a few times. The chain has TRBV2 and TRBJ2-1; 9 nucleotides align to TRBD2. This CDR3 has 15 residues. V shed 6 bases and J 2 bases; nucleotides not matched to a gene: 5. The germline V gene encodes CDR1 SNHLY and CDR2 FYNNEI. CDR3 sequence reads: CASRLLAGAYNEQFF. The CDR3 DNA follows: TGTGCCAGCAGGCTATTAGCGGGAGCCTACAATGAGCAGTTCTTC.

J is TRBJ1-2 and V is TRBV27; 8 bases agree with TRBD1. With 3 bases clipped from V and 0 bases from J, the junction kept 0 bases outside the gene matches. The germline gives CDR1 MNHEY, CDR2 SMNVEV (reference sequence). The CDR3 is made up of 14 amino acids. The DNA for the CDR3 is TGTGCCAGCAGTTTGACAGGGGCTAACTATGGCTACACCTTC. Translation: CASSLTGANYGYTF.

The CDR3 spells CASSLRDGYTGELFF. As DNA, the CDR3 is TGTGCCAGCAGCCTCAGGGACGGATACACCGGGGAGCTGTTTTTT. The chain is built from TRBV7-8 and TRBJ2-2; D may match TRBD1 or TRBD2 (5 bases each). V was trimmed by 5 bases and J by 3 bases, leaving 13 bases between them. Germline values: CDR1 SGHVS, CDR2 FQNEAQ. This CDR3 is built from 15 residues.

This sequence joins TRBV7-9 and TRBJ1-1; D remains unclear. The V end was cut by 3 bases, the J end by 8 bases, with 7 bases between. The CDR3 covers 11 residues. Germline V lookup: CDR1 SEHNR, CDR2 FQNEAQ (reference sequence). CDR3 nucleotide sequence: TGTGCCAGCAGCTTTGACCGAGAAGCTTTCTTT. Amino acids: CASSFDREAFF.

The chain has TRBV5-8 and TRBJ1-4, with 7 bases fitting TRBD1. The CDR3 is 15 amino acids. Germline V gives CDR1 SGHTS, CDR2 YDEGEE. V lost 4 bases and J lost 7; bases outside the gene matches: 10. CDR3 coding DNA: TGTGCCAGCAGCCTAGGCGCCAGGACAGGTGAAAAACTGTTTTTT. Translated, it gives CASSLGARTGEKLFF.

The rearrangement links TRBV7-9 to TRBJ1-5; no firm D call. CDR1 is SEHNR, CDR2 FQNEAQ, per germline (reference sequence). The ends were cut back, 7 bases at V and 2 bases at J, with 9 bases in the middle. The length of the CDR3 is 13 residues. The CDR3 loop is CASTLEGNQPQHF. CDR3 DNA sequence: TGTGCCAGCACGCTGGAGGGCAATCAGCCCCAGCATTTT.